What follows is one T cell receptor (beta chain) and its context. Antigen: not known. Generated by immunoSEQ multiplex PCR, the TCRdb table keeps only in-frame clones and is missing some. The table lists around 190,000 clones, 85% of them singletons. The sample originates from a study of cytomegalovirus exposure and HLA in healthy donors. The CDR3 is 16 amino acids. With V trimmed by 5 bases and J by 6 bases, 9 bases remained unmatched. Germline CDR1 and CDR2: ENHRY and SYGVKD. Study-level findings and limits: In vitro experiments confirmed that three CMV-associated chains were specific for CMV antigens.

Sequenced input: PBMCs. The origin of this receptor is a man aged 18 to 29 in good health and CMV-seropositive. V gene TRBV10-3 combines with J gene TRBJ2-3; 12 bases fit TRBD2. CDR3 bases: TGTGCCATCAGTCCCGGCACTAGCGGGAGGACGGATACGCAGTATTTT. It translates to CAISPGTSGRTDTQYF.